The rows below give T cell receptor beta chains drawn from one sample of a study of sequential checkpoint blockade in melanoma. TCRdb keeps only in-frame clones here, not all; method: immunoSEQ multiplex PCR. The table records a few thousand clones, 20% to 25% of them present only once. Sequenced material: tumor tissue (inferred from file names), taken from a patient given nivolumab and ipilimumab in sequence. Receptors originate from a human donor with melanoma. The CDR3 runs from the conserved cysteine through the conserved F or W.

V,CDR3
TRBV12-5,CASGDREGTDTQYF
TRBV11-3,CASSTGTGALSSWHEQFF
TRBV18,CASSQIRGQGGQYTEAFF
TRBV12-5,CASNGQVGPGTEAFF
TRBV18,CASSPGTSGANSPLHF
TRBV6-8,CAITAGNSPLHF
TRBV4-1,CASSQAWLGGEKLFF
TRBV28,CAISEGAGGYTF
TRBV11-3,CASSLVRAGGPSRWFF
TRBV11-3,CASSYPSGTGDTGELFF
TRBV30,CAWKGPVLGETQYF
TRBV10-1,CASSEGTVQETQYF
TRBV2,CASSEDRSGTPYEQYF
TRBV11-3,CASSHGGGAYSNQPQHF
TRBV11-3,CASSLSEGLGNQPQHF
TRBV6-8,CASSYSQGRGETQYF
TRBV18,CASSSGFGGHYGYTF
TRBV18,CASSPFWGVEQYF
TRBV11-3,CASSLLGGGSYNEQFF
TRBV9,CASSSRLTGEQFF
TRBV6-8,CASSSPTGFNIQYF
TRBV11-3,CASSQDRLNSYEQYF
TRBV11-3,CASSFRGETDTQYF
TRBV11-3,CASSFLTGPYEQYF
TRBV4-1,CASSNQYRGPYNEQFF
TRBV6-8,CAIRGDGRSTEAFF
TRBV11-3,CASSLSGPSGNTIYF
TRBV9,CASSPRTGGYEQYF
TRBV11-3,CASSATPGQMNTEAFF
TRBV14,CASSQDQGGELFF
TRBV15,CATSRDRLQGKAFF
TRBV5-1,CASSLGGGVESPLHF
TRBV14,CASSQTGRNQPQHF
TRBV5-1,CASSPDRGSVNEQFF
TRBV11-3,CASSLGRDGHTEAFF
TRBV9,CASSVGQGVDTQYF
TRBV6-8,CASSHPGTGNTEAFF
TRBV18,CASSPQGSTDTQYF
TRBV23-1,CASSSGKYSEQYF
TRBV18,CASSPGTDTQETQYF
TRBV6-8,CAISSTSGHGETQYF
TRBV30,CAWSVGYSGANVLTF
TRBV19,CASTPGTGPRGMPQHF